Sequencing of this T cell receptor beta chain was carried out in a study of cytomegalovirus exposure and HLA in healthy donors. Sequencing used immunoSEQ multiplex PCR; TCRdb keeps in-frame clones, though not all of them. Seen here are around 260,000 clones, around 91% observed once, and the top ten hold approximately 3.1%. The sequenced material came from PBMCs. This sequence was found in a woman aged 25 to 39 in good health and CMV-seronegative.

As DNA, the CDR3 is TGTGCCAGCTCACCTCAGGGGGGGGAGCCCCAGCATTTT. Translated: CASSPQGGEPQHF. V usage is TRBV18 and J usage is TRBJ1-5; 7 nucleotides match TRBD1. Germline V CDR1 and CDR2: KGHSH, LQKENI. The V gene end was trimmed by 3 bases and the J gene end by 8 bases; junction bases not matched to a gene: 4. CDR3 length: 13 amino acids.